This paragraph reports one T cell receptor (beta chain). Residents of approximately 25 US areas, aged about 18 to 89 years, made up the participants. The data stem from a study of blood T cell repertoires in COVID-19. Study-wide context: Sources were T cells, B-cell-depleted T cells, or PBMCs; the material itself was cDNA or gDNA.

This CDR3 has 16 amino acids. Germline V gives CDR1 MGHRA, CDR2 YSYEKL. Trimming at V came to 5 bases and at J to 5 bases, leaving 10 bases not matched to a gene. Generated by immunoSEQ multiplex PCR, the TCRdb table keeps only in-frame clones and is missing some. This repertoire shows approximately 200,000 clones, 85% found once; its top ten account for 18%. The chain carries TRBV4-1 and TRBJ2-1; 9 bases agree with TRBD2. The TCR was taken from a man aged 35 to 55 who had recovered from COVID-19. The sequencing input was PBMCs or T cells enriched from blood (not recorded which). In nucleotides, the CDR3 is TGCGCCAGCAGCGCCCATTCTAGCGGGGCCCACAATGAGCAGTTCTTC. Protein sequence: CASSAHSSGAHNEQFF.